Detailed here is one T cell receptor beta chain. Antigen: not known. Before sequencing took place, the ViraFEST assay used viral peptide pools to expand antigen-specific CD4+ T cells. Cultured cells yielded isolated CD4+ T cells after nine to ten days. Vaccinated participants had no history of SARS-CoV-2 infection and tested negative for nucleocapsid antibodies. Some 2.2 million PBMC per well were cultured with 10 IU/ml IL-2 and about 10 ug/ml peptides. Half-medium replacement with IL-2 medium occurred on days 3 and 7. Using immunoSEQ multiplex PCR, the repertoire was profiled, and TCRdb retains in-frame clones only, with some absent. The profile shows some 77,000 clones, around three quarters of them singletons. The length of the CDR3 is 14 residues. Germline lookup yields CDR1 MDHEN and CDR2 SYDVKM. V was pared by 5 bases and J by 8 bases, with 15 bases between. This specimen belongs to a study of vaccination effects on CD4 cells after COVID-19.

Study-level findings and limits: Clones of infection and vaccine origin contracted markedly late after vaccination.

The specimen was CD4+ T cells from PBMCs cultured with HCoV-OC43 spike peptides, collected before COVID-19 vaccination. Subset indicated: HCoV-OC43 spike overlapping peptide pool stimulation. The TCR comes from a human donor who received a COVID-19 vaccine. The genes are TRBV28 and TRBJ1-4; D is unresolved. The CDR3 is CASSVLLKMEKLFF. CDR3 DNA sequence: TGTGCCAGCAGTGTGCTTTTGAAAATGGAAAAACTGTTTTTT.